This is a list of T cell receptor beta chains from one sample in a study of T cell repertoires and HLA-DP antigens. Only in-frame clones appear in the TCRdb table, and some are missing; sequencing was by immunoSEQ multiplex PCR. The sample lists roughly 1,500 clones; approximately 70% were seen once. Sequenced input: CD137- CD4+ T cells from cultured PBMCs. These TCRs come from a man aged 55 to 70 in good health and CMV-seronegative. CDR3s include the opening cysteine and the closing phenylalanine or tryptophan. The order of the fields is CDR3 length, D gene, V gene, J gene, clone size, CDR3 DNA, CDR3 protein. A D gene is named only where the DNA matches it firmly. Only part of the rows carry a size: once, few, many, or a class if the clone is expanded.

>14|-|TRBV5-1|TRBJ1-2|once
TGCGCCAGCAGCCCGGGGACGGAGACTCATGGCTACACCTTC
CASSPGTETHGYTF
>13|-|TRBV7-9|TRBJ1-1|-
TGTGCCAGCAGCCCTTGGGGCACAGCTGAAGCTTTCTTT
CASSPWGTAEAFF
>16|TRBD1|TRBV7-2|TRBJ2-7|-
TGTGCCAGCAGCTTACTGGGACAGGGGGCGCCGGGCGAGCAGTACTTC
CASSLLGQGAPGEQYF
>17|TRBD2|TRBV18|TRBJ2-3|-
TGTGCCAGCTCACGACAACTAGCGGGAGGCAACACAGATACGCAGTATTTT
CASSRQLAGGNTDTQYF
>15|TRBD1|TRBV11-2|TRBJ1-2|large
TGTGCCAGCAGCTTAGGCAGGGGGTGGAACTATGGCTACACCTTC
CASSLGRGWNYGYTF
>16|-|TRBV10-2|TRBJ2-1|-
TGCGCCAGCAGTGAGGGGCTTCTGGGGCCTCGTAATGAGCAGTTCTTC
CASSEGLLGPRNEQFF
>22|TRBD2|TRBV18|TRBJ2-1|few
TGTGCCAGCTCACGAATACCGGGACTAGCGGCAGGAAGGTGGGGGTCCTACAATGAGCAGTTCTTC
CASSRIPGLAAGRWGSYNEQFF
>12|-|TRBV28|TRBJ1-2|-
TGTGCCAGCAGTTTACAAGGTTATGGCTACACCTTC
CASSLQGYGYTF
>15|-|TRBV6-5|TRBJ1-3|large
TGTGCCAGCACCGCCGCCCCCAGGTCTGGAAACACCATATATTTT
CASTAAPRSGNTIYF
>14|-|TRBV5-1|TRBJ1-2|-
TGCGCCAGCGCGGTCGGCGGAGTCAACTATGGCTACACCTTC
CASAVGGVNYGYTF
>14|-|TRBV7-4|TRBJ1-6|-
TGTGCCAGCAGCTTATCCAGTGAAGGCTCACCCCTCCACTTT
CASSLSSEGSPLHF
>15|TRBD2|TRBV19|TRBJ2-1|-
TGTGCCAGTAAGTTGGCTAGCGGGAGGGACAATGAGCAGTTCTTC
CASKLASGRDNEQFF
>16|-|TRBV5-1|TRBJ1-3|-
TGCGCCAGCAGCTTGGAAGGGGGTTTATCTGGAAACACCATATATTTT
CASSLEGGLSGNTIYF
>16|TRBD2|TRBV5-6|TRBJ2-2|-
TGTGCCAGCAGCTTGGGCGGGAGGGCCGATACCGGGGAGCTGTTTTTT
CASSLGGRADTGELFF
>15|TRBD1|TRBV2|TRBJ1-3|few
TGTGCCAGCAGCGGACAGGATTACTCTGGAAACACCATATATTTT
CASSGQDYSGNTIYF
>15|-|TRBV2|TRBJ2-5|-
TGTGCCAGCAGTGGGTCCGGGGGGCGCAGGGAGACCCAGTACTTC
CASSGSGGRRETQYF
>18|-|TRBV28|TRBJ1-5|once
TGTGCCAGCAGGGGTGCTGGTTTATCGGGCAGGGTCAATCAGCCCCAGCATTTT
CASRGAGLSGRVNQPQHF
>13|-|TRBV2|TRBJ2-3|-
TGTGCCAGCAGTGTGACAAGCCGGGATACGCAGTATTTT
CASSVTSRDTQYF
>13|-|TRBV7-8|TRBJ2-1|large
TGTGCCAGCAGCTCTCGGACTGATAATGAGCAGTTCTTC
CASSSRTDNEQFF
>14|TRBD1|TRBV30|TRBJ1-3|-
TGTGCCTGGAGTTCGGGACAGCCTGGAAACACCATATATTTT
CAWSSGQPGNTIYF